This T cell receptor (beta chain) was captured in a study of blood T cell repertoires in COVID-19. Overall study: From T cells, B-cell-depleted T cells, or PBMCs came the material, which was cDNA or gDNA.

Assay: immunoSEQ multiplex PCR; the TCRdb copy retains only in-frame clones and omits some. This table holds 150,000 to 170,000 clones, 70% to 90% found once. The CDR3 totals 13 residues. Germline V lookup: CDR1 SGHNT, CDR2 YYREEE (reference sequence). Deletions cut 4 bases from V and 1 base from J, with 8 bases between. This TCR was sampled from a man in his sixties with COVID-19, enrolled during active disease. This rearrangement joins TRBV5-4 to TRBJ1-1, with unresolved D. The sample comprised peripheral blood. This CDR3 reads CASSLPPNTEAFF. In nucleotides, the CDR3 is TGTGCCAGCAGCCTCCCCCCGAACACTGAAGCTTTCTTT.